This T cell receptor beta chain was captured in a study of T cells in localized non-small cell lung cancer. Findings and caveats of the study: Adjacent lung had a median roughly 58 of the 100 largest tumor clones.

In this sample, this clone turned up many times. Its antigen is currently unknown. Data came from immunoSEQ multiplex PCR; TCRdb stores just in-frame clones and leaves some out. The sample shows about 64,000 clones, 80% to 90% of them seen only once. Trimming removed 5 bases at V and 2 bases at J, with 16 bases between. CDR1 and CDR2 (germline): LNHDA, SQIVND (reference sequence). This CDR3 contains 16 residues. This sample comprised PBMCs, obtained before any cancer treatment. This clonotype originated in a man aged 40 to 70 with stage II lung adenocarcinoma. J is TRBJ1-5 and V is TRBV19, with D maybe TRBD1 (5 bases). The CDR3 sequence: CASSLRWGEGNQPQHF. CDR3 DNA: TGTGCCAGTAGTCTGAGGTGGGGCGAAGGCAATCAGCCCCAGCATTTT.